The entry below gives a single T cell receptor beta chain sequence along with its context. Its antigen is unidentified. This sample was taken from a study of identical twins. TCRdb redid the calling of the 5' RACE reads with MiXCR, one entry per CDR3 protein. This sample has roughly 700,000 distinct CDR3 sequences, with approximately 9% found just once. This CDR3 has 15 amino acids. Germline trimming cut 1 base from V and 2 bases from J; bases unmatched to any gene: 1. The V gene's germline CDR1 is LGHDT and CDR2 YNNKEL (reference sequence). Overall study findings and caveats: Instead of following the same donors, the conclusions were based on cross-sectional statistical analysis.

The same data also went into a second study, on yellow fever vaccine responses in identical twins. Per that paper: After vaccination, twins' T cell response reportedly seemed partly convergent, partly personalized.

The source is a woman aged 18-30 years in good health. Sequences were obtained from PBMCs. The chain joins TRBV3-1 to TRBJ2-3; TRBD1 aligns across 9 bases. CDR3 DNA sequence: TGTGCCAGCAGCCAAGGGACAGGGGTCACAGATACGCAGTATTTT. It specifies CASSQGTGVTDTQYF.